The TCR beta chain under discussion was sequenced for a study of blood T cell repertoires in COVID-19 (dated by TCRdb to the early 2020s). In terms of the full investigation: Samples from collaborators originated in the United States, Italy and Spain and spanned both the acute and convalescent phases of COVID-19. The material from the prospective study consisted of cDNA or gDNA derived from T cells, B-cell-depleted T cells, or PBMCs. Subjects who had been exposed to COVID-19, were actively infected with it, or had recovered from it provided the deeply sampled blood TCRbeta repertoires that made up the dataset. The repertoires were made available in a free public database intended to serve as a resource for research on the immune response to SARS-CoV-2. The samples were drawn from the first 160 participants of the ongoing ImmuneRACE study and from 950 to 1,500 subjects provided by 6 global collaborators. The sample metadata nearly always contained a de-identified subject ID, COVID-19 status, age in years and sex. Where available, HLA class I and class II types were taken from metadata supplied by the sample provider and were not determined by assay-based typing. Broad study findings and their caveats: Clinical and demographic metadata were provided uncurated, with the amount varying by source and participant.

The CDR3 measures 13 amino acids from cysteine to phenylalanine. Only the CDR3 part of the read is kept: 39 bases, read in frame from the first base. From a lookup of the germline V gene, CDR1 and CDR2 are KGHSH and LQKENI. V is cut back by 4 bases and J by 8 bases, with 4 bases in the junction unmatched. The immunoSEQ Assay, a bias-controlled multiplex PCR, was used to amplify TCRbeta CDR3 regions from genomic DNA. Processing in the source paper ran as follows. The number of nucleated cells in each sample was estimated by amplification of reference gene primers within the assay. Sequence reads were collapsed and filtered to measure the absolute abundance of every unique TCRbeta CDR3 rearrangement. For each sample, productive Simpson clonality was calculated by taking the square root of Simpson's diversity index across productive rearrangements. TCRdb took over this immuneACCESS table, retaining in-frame rearrangements with V and J assigned. Such tables are incomplete; in checked studies, under half of the missing clones stem from an unresolved V gene, and the remainder is unexplained. V, J and clone size were drawn from that table, and D and trimming were deduced from the DNA. This sample lists more than 200,000 clones; around nine tenths were detected once. In total, the top ten clones hold over 5% of the sample.

One collaborating source in Seattle enrolled patients during active infection and followed them longitudinally through the course of disease. Whole blood was collected in K2EDTA tubes by collaborating institutions according to the institutions' own protocols. For TCRbeta analysis, collaborator samples were shipped as frozen whole blood, as isolated PBMCs, or as DNA extracted from either sample type. A word on this clone: Its antigen is not yet known. No much larger clone exists at a distance of one base, and base qualities are not known.

The V and J genes are TRBV18 and TRBJ2-4; the junction holds 8 bases that match TRBD1. This sequence originates from a woman aged 55-75 years with COVID-19, enrolled during active disease. Sequencing was carried out using peripheral blood. The CDR3 in this case is CASSRDRRDIQYF. The DNA sequence is as follows: TGTGCCAGCTCACGGGACAGGAGGGACATTCAGTACTTC. The entire variable domain, with the stretches around the CDR3 drawn from the reference TRBV18 and TRBJ2-4 proteins, is NAGVMQNPRHLVRRRGQEARLRCSPMKGHSHVYWYRQLPEEGLKFMVYLQKENIIDESGMPKERFSAEFPKEGPSILRIQQVVRGDSAAYFCASSRDRRDIQYFGAGTRLSVL.